These T cell receptor beta chains were read from a single sample in a study of cytomegalovirus exposure and HLA in healthy donors. Data came from immunoSEQ multiplex PCR; TCRdb stores just in-frame clones and leaves some out. The sample yields 150,000 to 200,000 clones, 79% seen once. Material: PBMCs. The receptor source for this set is a woman in her 50s in good health and CMV-seronegative. CDR3s include the opening cysteine and the closing phenylalanine or tryptophan. Fields, in order: D gene, CDR3 length, J gene, V gene, clone size, CDR3 DNA, CDR3 protein. D genes are given only for firm matches. Clone size is given for some rows only: seen once, a few or many times, or a class if the clone is expanded.

d_call: NA; cdr3_length: 15; j_call: TRBJ1-6; v_call: TRBV11-2; clone_size: NA; cdr3_nt: TGTGCCAGCAGCTTAGATGGTCGCGGGAATTCACCCCTCCACTTT; cdr3_aa: CASSLDGRGNSPLHF
d_call: TRBD2; cdr3_length: 17; j_call: TRBJ2-7; v_call: TRBV7-2; clone_size: NA; cdr3_nt: TGTGCCAGCAGCTTAGAAACAGCGGGAGGCCTCCCCTACGAGCAGTACTTC; cdr3_aa: CASSLETAGGLPYEQYF
d_call: TRBD1; cdr3_length: 15; j_call: TRBJ1-2; v_call: TRBV7-2; clone_size: NA; cdr3_nt: TGTGCCAGCAGCTTAGCCCGGACAGGTTTATATGGCTACACCTTC; cdr3_aa: CASSLARTGLYGYTF
d_call: NA; cdr3_length: 15; j_call: TRBJ2-7; v_call: TRBV30; clone_size: NA; cdr3_nt: TGTGCAATCGGAATCGTGTCGGGATGGGGTTACGAGCAGTACTTC; cdr3_aa: CAIGIVSGWGYEQYF
d_call: NA; cdr3_length: 15; j_call: TRBJ1-2; v_call: TRBV4-3; clone_size: NA; cdr3_nt: TGCGCCAGCAGCCAAGATCCAGGGGCGGGCTATGGCTACACCTTC; cdr3_aa: CASSQDPGAGYGYTF
d_call: NA; cdr3_length: 11; j_call: TRBJ1-2; v_call: TRBV7-2; clone_size: NA; cdr3_nt: TGTGCCAGCAGCACGTCGGGGGGCTACACCTTC; cdr3_aa: CASSTSGGYTF
d_call: TRBD1; cdr3_length: 15; j_call: TRBJ1-4; v_call: TRBV29-1; clone_size: NA; cdr3_nt: TGCAGCGTTGAAACAGGGGGCCCTTCTAATGAAAAACTGTTTTTT; cdr3_aa: CSVETGGPSNEKLFF
d_call: TRBD1; cdr3_length: 16; j_call: TRBJ2-2; v_call: TRBV11-2; clone_size: few; cdr3_nt: TGTGCCAGCAGCTTAGAGACGACAGGGGTTTTCGGGGAGCTGTTTTTT; cdr3_aa: CASSLETTGVFGELFF
d_call: NA; cdr3_length: 13; j_call: TRBJ1-5; v_call: TRBV2; clone_size: NA; cdr3_nt: TGTGCCAGCACCGGGAATAGCAATCAGCCCCAGCATTTT; cdr3_aa: CASTGNSNQPQHF
d_call: TRBD2; cdr3_length: 17; j_call: TRBJ2-7; v_call: TRBV7-9; clone_size: NA; cdr3_nt: TGTTCCAGCAGCTATGGACTAGCGGGAGGGCTTGTTCGCGAGCAGTACTTC; cdr3_aa: CSSSYGLAGGLVREQYF
d_call: NA; cdr3_length: 11; j_call: TRBJ1-1; v_call: TRBV20-1; clone_size: few; cdr3_nt: TGCAGTGCTAGACAGAACACTGAAGCTTTCTTT; cdr3_aa: CSARQNTEAFF
d_call: NA; cdr3_length: 13; j_call: TRBJ1-2; v_call: TRBV28; clone_size: NA; cdr3_nt: TGTGCCAGCAGGAAGGACAGAATGGGTGGCTACACCTTC; cdr3_aa: CASRKDRMGGYTF
d_call: TRBD2; cdr3_length: 16; j_call: TRBJ2-5; v_call: TRBV5-4; clone_size: NA; cdr3_nt: TGTGCCAGCAGCTTGGGGACTAGCGGGCCCCAAGAGACCCAGTACTTC; cdr3_aa: CASSLGTSGPQETQYF
d_call: NA; cdr3_length: 15; j_call: TRBJ1-1; v_call: TRBV5-6; clone_size: few; cdr3_nt: TGTGCCAGCAGCGACTATAATGGGGATAACACTGAAGCTTTCTTT; cdr3_aa: CASSDYNGDNTEAFF
d_call: NA; cdr3_length: 16; j_call: TRBJ2-1; v_call: TRBV11-2; clone_size: NA; cdr3_nt: TGTGCCAGCACTTTGCTCAGGGGAAGTGCCTACAATGAGCAGTTCTTC; cdr3_aa: CASTLLRGSAYNEQFF
d_call: TRBD2; cdr3_length: 17; j_call: TRBJ2-3; v_call: TRBV12-5; clone_size: NA; cdr3_nt: TGTGCTAGTGGTTTGACATCTAGCGGGAGCCCCACGTATACGCAGTATTTT; cdr3_aa: CASGLTSSGSPTYTQYF
d_call: NA; cdr3_length: 15; j_call: TRBJ1-5; v_call: TRBV28; clone_size: NA; cdr3_nt: TGTGCCAGCAGTTTGTCTCAGGGGAGCAATCAGCCCCAGCATTTT; cdr3_aa: CASSLSQGSNQPQHF
d_call: NA; cdr3_length: 15; j_call: TRBJ2-5; v_call: TRBV7-2; clone_size: NA; cdr3_nt: TGTGCCAGCAGCTTAGGAGGGTCGTACCAAGAGACCCAGTACTTC; cdr3_aa: CASSLGGSYQETQYF
d_call: NA; cdr3_length: 15; j_call: TRBJ1-5; v_call: TRBV15; clone_size: NA; cdr3_nt: TGTGCCACCAGCAGAGCTCGGGGGGGGAGCCAGCCCCAGCATTTT; cdr3_aa: CATSRARGGSQPQHF
d_call: TRBD1; cdr3_length: 13; j_call: TRBJ1-1; v_call: TRBV19; clone_size: NA; cdr3_nt: TGTGCCACCCGACTACAGGGGGGCACTGAAGCTTTCTTT; cdr3_aa: CATRLQGGTEAFF
d_call: TRBD1; cdr3_length: 14; j_call: TRBJ2-5; v_call: TRBV7-2; clone_size: NA; cdr3_nt: TGTGCCAGCAGCTTACAGGGGGCAAAGGAGACCCAGTACTTC; cdr3_aa: CASSLQGAKETQYF
d_call: NA; cdr3_length: 16; j_call: TRBJ1-2; v_call: TRBV25-1; clone_size: NA; cdr3_nt: TGTGCCAGCAGGGGGGGGGTCCAGACCACTCGTGGAGGCTACACCTTC; cdr3_aa: CASRGGVQTTRGGYTF
d_call: TRBD1; cdr3_length: 14; j_call: TRBJ1-2; v_call: TRBV6-5; clone_size: NA; cdr3_nt: TGTGCCAGCAGTTACGAGGGGACAGCCTATGGCTACACCTTC; cdr3_aa: CASSYEGTAYGYTF
d_call: TRBD1; cdr3_length: 17; j_call: TRBJ2-7; v_call: TRBV5-1; clone_size: NA; cdr3_nt: TGCGCCAGCAGCATTATCCCGGGACAGGGAGTATTGGGGGAGCAGTACTTC; cdr3_aa: CASSIIPGQGVLGEQYF
d_call: TRBD1; cdr3_length: 16; j_call: TRBJ1-2; v_call: TRBV15; clone_size: NA; cdr3_nt: TGTGCCACCAGCAAAGGGACAGGGGGGGCTAACTATGGCTACACCTTC; cdr3_aa: CATSKGTGGANYGYTF
d_call: TRBD2; cdr3_length: 18; j_call: TRBJ2-5; v_call: TRBV28; clone_size: NA; cdr3_nt: TGTGCCAGCAGTTTAAGTGCCCATATCGGGGGGGCGCGGGTGACCCAGTACTTC; cdr3_aa: CASSLSAHIGGARVTQYF
d_call: TRBD1; cdr3_length: 17; j_call: TRBJ2-6; v_call: TRBV6-1; clone_size: NA; cdr3_nt: TGTGCCAGCAGTGCGGACAGGGCGCACTCTGGGGCCAACGTCCTGACTTTC; cdr3_aa: CASSADRAHSGANVLTF